The 15 T cell receptor beta chains given below trace back to one sample, sequenced in a study of T cell clonotyping in hematopoietic cell transplantation (dated by TCRdb to about 2021). Libraries were built with the immunoSEQ multiplex PCR assay. Sourced from immuneACCESS, this table was stored by TCRdb with only in-frame sequences that have V and J called. A share of the clones is absent; for the studies checked, an unresolved V gene accounts for under half, and the remainder has no known explanation. The sample yields tens of thousands of clones; less than 95% were counted once. The ten largest clones capture less than 1% of the sample. What was sequenced was peripheral blood mononuclear cells. The receptor set was obtained from a woman aged 50 to 60 in good health. Some clones in this sample may be carry-over from other donors' samples.

The V gene is TRBV14, the J gene TRBJ1-3; no clear D gene. The ends were cut back, 4 bases at V and 0 bases at J, with 7 bases in the middle. CDR1 and CDR2 (germline): SGHDN, FVKESK. CDR3 size: 14 residues. This chain's CDR3 is CASSLRTSGNTIYF. In DNA, the CDR3 is TGTGCCAGCAGCCTCAGAACCTCTGGAAACACCATATATTTT.

The genes are TRBV4-1 and TRBJ1-1, with D unresolved. This CDR3 comprises 15 residues. Germline CDR1 MGHRA, CDR2 YSYEKL. V lost 0 bases and J lost 1, with 9 bases in between. The chain's CDR3 is CASSQDQVGNTEAFF. CDR3 sequence (DNA): TGCGCCAGCAGCCAAGATCAAGTAGGGAACACTGAAGCTTTCTTT.

DNA of the CDR3: TGCAGCGTTGATCTCCATTTGGGGACTAACGCTGAAGCTTTCTTT. Amino acid sequence: CSVDLHLGTNAEAFF. V and J are TRBV29-1 and TRBJ1-1, with a weak D call TRBD1 (5 bases). The V and J ends lost 3 bases and 6 bases respectively, with 20 bases between them. CDR3 size: 15 residues. Germline V gene lookup returns CDR1 SQVTM and CDR2 ANQGSEA.

The V and J genes are TRBV7-9 and TRBJ2-5, with 10 bases aligning to TRBD2. The trim removed 6 bases at V and 5 bases at J, leaving 9 bases unmatched. Germline-derived CDR1 and CDR2 are SEHNR and FQNEAQ (reference sequence). The CDR3 length is 15 residues. The CDR3 spells CASSPWTSGRETQYF. For the CDR3, the DNA is TGTGCCAGCAGTCCTTGGACTAGCGGCAGGGAGACCCAGTACTTC. Together with reference TRBV7-9 and TRBJ2-5, the CDR3 gives the full variable domain: DTGVSQNPRHKITKRGQNVTFRCDPISEHNRLYWYRQTLGQGPEFLTYFQNEAQLEKSRLLSDRFSAERPKGSFSTLEIQRTEQGDSAMYLCASSPWTSGRETQYFGPGTRLLVL.

V gene TRBV4-1 combines with J gene TRBJ2-2, with D uncertain. The length of the CDR3 is 12 residues. Between the trimmed V and J ends, which lost 1 base and 6 bases, there was a span of 3 bases. The V gene's germline CDR1 is MGHRA and CDR2 YSYEKL. CDR3 DNA sequence: TGCGCCAGCAGCCAAGTCCCCGGGGAGCTGTTTTTT. Its protein product is CASSQVPGELFF.

This clone was observed once. The gene calls are TRBV10-1 and TRBJ1-1; a weak D match, TRBD1 (5 bases). Trimming removed 1 base at V and 5 bases at J, with 17 bases between. CDR1 and CDR2 from the germline V gene are WNHNN and SYGVQD (reference sequence). This CDR3 region has 16 residues. CDR3 in amino acids: CASSEYGVGAGTEAFF. The CDR3, as DNA: TGCGCCAGCAGTGAGTATGGGGTTGGGGCTGGAACTGAAGCTTTCTTT.

The chain employs TRBV6-4 and TRBJ1-5; possible D gene TRBD1, 6 bases. Trimming cost V 8 bases and J 4 bases, with 21 bases left between them. The V gene's germline CDR1 is MRHNA and CDR2 SNTAGT. This CDR3 spans 16 amino acids. The CDR3 DNA sequence: TGTGCCAGCGGGCCCACAGCGACAGGAGGGAATCAGCCCCAGCATTTT. As protein: CASGPTATGGNQPQHF.

The chain links TRBV14 to TRBJ1-2; D gene unclear. In germline, CDR1 is SGHDN, CDR2 FVKESK. This CDR3 region has 15 residues. V was trimmed by 8 bases and J by 2 bases, leaving 18 bases between them. CDR3 sequence (DNA): TGTGCCAGCGATAACCGGGGAAGCACGAACTATGGCTACACCTTC. It yields the protein CASDNRGSTNYGYTF.

CDR3 residues: CASSPQGGGDTQYF. The DNA of the CDR3 is TGTGCCAGCAGCCCCCAGGGCGGCGGGGATACGCAGTATTTT. This sequence joins TRBV9 and TRBJ2-3; tentatively, D is TRBD1 or TRBD2 (5 bases each). Trimming left V 4 bases short and J 6 bases short, with 15 bases between. Germline CDR1 is SGDLS and CDR2 is YYNGEE. The CDR3 is 14 residues long.

The chain is built from TRBV11-3 and TRBJ1-1, with D possibly matching TRBD1 (5 bases). Germline V CDR1 and CDR2: SGHNT, YENEEA. Trimming removed 5 bases at V and 1 base at J, with 8 bases between. CDR3 size: 13 residues. The CDR3 loop is CASSKGTNTEAFF. Written as DNA, the CDR3 is TGTGCCAGCAGCAAGGGGACGAACACTGAAGCTTTCTTT. The full variable domain, its missing parts supplied by reference TRBV11-3 and TRBJ1-1, is EAGVVQSPRYKIIEKKQPVAFWCNPISGHNTLYWYLQNLGQGPELLIRYENEEAVDDSQLPKDRFSAERLKGVDSTLKIQPAELGDSAVYLCASSKGTNTEAFFGQGTRLTVV.

This chain connects TRBV5-6 to TRBJ2-1; D is unclear. The V gene's germline CDR1 is SGHDT and CDR2 YYEEEE. This CDR3 contains 12 residues. The ends were cut back, 2 bases at V and 9 bases at J, with 9 bases in the middle. For the CDR3, the DNA is TGTGCCAGCAGCTTTGCTTCAGGTGAGCAGTTCTTC. This gives the protein CASSFASGEQFF. Drawing the rest from reference TRBV5-6 and TRBJ2-1, the complete variable domain is DAGVTQSPTHLIKTRGQQVTLRCSPKSGHDTVSWYQQALGQGPQFIFQYYEEEERQRGNFPDRFSGHQFPNYSSELNVNALLLGDSALYLCASSFASGEQFFGPGTRLTVL.

The V and J genes are TRBV5-1 and TRBJ2-7, with 8 bases matching TRBD1. The CDR3 totals 15 residues. The V gene end was trimmed by 4 bases and the J gene end by 4 bases; junction bases not matched to a gene: 10. Germline V gives CDR1 SGHRS, CDR2 YFSETQ. CDR3 in DNA: TGCGCCAGCAGCAGCGGACAGGGTCGGGAATACGAGCAGTACTTC. It encodes CASSSGQGREYEQYF.

In its sample, this clone was seen once. This chain connects TRBV19 to TRBJ1-5; possibly TRBD1 for D (6 bases). Germline V gene lookup returns CDR1 LNHDA and CDR2 SQIVND (reference sequence). V was trimmed by 5 bases and J by 1 base, leaving 9 bases between them. This CDR3 has 14 amino acids. This CDR3 is CASSSQGSNQPQHF. For the CDR3, the DNA is TGTGCCAGTAGTTCCCAGGGGAGCAATCAGCCCCAGCATTTT.

The chain links TRBV27 to TRBJ1-2; 7 bases are shared with TRBD1. V lost 6 bases to trimming and J lost 5 bases; unmatched junction nucleotides: 15. The CDR3 covers 16 residues. In germline, CDR1 is MNHEY, CDR2 SMNVEV (reference sequence). CDR3 sequence: CASRELYRDSLYGYTF. CDR3 sequence (DNA): TGTGCCAGCAGGGAACTATACCGGGACAGTCTTTATGGCTACACCTTC.

The V gene is TRBV28, the J gene TRBJ1-2, with D possibly TRBD1 on 5 matching bases. The CDR3 runs to 12 residues. Trimming shortened V by 2 bases and J by 8 bases, and 9 bases separated the two germline ends. Germline values: CDR1 MDHEN, CDR2 SYDVKM. The CDR3, as DNA: TGTGCCAGCAGTTTAGTGGGGGAAGGCTACACCTTC. It encodes CASSLVGEGYTF.